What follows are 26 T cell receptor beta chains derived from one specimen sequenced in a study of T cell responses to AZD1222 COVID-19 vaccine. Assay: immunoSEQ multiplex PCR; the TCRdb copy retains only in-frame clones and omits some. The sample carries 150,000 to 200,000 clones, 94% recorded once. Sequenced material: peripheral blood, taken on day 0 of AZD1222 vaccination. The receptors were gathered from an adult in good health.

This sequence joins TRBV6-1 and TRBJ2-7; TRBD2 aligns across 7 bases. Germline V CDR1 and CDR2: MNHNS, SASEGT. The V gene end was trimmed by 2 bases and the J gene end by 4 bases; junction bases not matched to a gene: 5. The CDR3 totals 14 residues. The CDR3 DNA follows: TGTGCCAGCAGTGAATTGTCGGGAGGATACGAGCAGTACTTC. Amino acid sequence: CASSELSGGYEQYF.

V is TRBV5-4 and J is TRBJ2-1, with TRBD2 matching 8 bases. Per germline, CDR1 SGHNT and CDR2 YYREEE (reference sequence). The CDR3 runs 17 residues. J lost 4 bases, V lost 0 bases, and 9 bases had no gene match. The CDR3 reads CASSLAIAGRFYNEQFF. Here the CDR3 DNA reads TGTGCCAGCAGCTTGGCCATAGCGGGACGCTTTTACAATGAGCAGTTCTTC.

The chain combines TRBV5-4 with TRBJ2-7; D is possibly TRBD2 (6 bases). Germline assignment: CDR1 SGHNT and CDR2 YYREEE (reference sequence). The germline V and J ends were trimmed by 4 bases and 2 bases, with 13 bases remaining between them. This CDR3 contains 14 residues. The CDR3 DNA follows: TGTGCCAGCAGCCCGGCGGGACTCCCCTACGAGCAGTACTTC. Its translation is CASSPAGLPYEQYF. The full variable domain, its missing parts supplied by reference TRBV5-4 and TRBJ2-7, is ETGVTQSPTHLIKTRGQQVTLRCSSQSGHNTVSWYQQALGQGPQFIFQYYREEENGRGNFPPRFSGLQFPNYSSELNVNALELDDSALYLCASSPAGLPYEQYFGPGTRLTVT.

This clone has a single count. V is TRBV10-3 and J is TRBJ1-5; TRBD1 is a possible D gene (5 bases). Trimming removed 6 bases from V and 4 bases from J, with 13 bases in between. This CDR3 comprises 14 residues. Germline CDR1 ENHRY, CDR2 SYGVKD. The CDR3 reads CAISPSGGNQPQHF. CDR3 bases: TGTGCCATCAGCCCCTCGGGGGGAAATCAGCCCCAGCATTTT.

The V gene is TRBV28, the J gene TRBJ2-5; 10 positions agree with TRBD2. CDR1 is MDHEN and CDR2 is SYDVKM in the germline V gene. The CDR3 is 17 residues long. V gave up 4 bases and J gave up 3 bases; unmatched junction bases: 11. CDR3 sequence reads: CASSSRGVAGGEETQYF. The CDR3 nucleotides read TGTGCCAGCAGTTCCCGGGGGGTAGCGGGAGGAGAAGAGACCCAGTACTTC.

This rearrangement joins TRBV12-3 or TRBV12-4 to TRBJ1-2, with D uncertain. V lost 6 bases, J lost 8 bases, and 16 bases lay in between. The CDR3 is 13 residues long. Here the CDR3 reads CASSQTSWEGYTF. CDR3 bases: TGTGCCAGCAGCCAAACAAGTTGGGAAGGCTACACCTTC.

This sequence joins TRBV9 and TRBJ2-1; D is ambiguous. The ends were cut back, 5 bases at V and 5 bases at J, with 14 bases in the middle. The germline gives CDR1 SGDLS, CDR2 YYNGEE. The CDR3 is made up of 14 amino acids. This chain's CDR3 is CASSARASHNEQFF. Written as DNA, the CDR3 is TGTGCCAGCAGTGCGCGAGCCAGCCACAATGAGCAGTTCTTC.

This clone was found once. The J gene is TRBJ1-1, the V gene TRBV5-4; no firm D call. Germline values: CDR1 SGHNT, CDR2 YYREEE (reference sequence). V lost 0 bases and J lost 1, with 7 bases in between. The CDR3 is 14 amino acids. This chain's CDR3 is CASSLGPGNTEAFF. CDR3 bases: TGTGCCAGCAGCTTGGGGCCGGGGAACACTGAAGCTTTCTTT.

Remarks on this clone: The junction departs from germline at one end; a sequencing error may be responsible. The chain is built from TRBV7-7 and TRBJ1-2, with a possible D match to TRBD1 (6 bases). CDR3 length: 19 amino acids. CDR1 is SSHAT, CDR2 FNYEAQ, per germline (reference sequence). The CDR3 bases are TGTGCTAGCAGCTTACCCGACAGGCCCAGCTCTCATCGGGGATATGGCTACACCTTC. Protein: CASSLPDRPSSHRGYGYTF. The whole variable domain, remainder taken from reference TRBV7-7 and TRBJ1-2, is GAGVSQSPRYKVTKRGQDVTLRCDPISSHATLYWYQQALGQGPEFLTYFNYEAQPDKSGLPSDRFSAERPEGSISTLTIQRTEQRDSAMYRCASSLPDRPSSHRGYGYTFGSGTRLTVV.

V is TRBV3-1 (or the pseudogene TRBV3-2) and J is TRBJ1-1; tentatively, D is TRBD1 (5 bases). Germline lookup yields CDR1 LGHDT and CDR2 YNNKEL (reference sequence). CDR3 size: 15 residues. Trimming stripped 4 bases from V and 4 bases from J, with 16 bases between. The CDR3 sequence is CASSLRGFSVTEAFF. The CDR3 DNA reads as TGTGCCAGCAGCCTCCGGGGGTTTTCAGTCACTGAAGCTTTCTTT.

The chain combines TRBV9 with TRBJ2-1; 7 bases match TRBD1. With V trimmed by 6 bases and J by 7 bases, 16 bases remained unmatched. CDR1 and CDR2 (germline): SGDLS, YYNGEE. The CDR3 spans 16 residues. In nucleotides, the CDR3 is TGTGCCAGCACCTCAACCCGACAGGGTCCGAGGAATGAGCAGTTCTTC. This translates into CASTSTRQGPRNEQFF.

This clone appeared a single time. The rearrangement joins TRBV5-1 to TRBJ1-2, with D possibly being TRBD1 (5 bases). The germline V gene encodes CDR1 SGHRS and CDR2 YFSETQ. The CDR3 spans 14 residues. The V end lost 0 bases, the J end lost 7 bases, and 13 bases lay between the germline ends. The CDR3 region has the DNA TGCGCCAGCAGCTTGGCCGGAGGGGTGCTTGGCTACACCTTC. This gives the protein CASSLAGGVLGYTF.

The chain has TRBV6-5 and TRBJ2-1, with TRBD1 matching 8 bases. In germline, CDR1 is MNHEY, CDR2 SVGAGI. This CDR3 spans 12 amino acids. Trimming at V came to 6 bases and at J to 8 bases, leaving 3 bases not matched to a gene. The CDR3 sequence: CASRTGDHEQFF. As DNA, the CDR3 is TGTGCCAGCAGGACAGGGGATCATGAGCAGTTCTTC.

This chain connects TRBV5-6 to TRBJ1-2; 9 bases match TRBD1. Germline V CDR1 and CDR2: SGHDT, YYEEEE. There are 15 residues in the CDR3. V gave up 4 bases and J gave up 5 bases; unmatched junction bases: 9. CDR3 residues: CASSNWDRESYGYTF. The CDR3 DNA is TGTGCCAGCAGCAACTGGGACAGGGAGTCTTATGGCTACACCTTC. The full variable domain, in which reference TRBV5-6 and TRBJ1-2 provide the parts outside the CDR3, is DAGVTQSPTHLIKTRGQQVTLRCSPKSGHDTVSWYQQALGQGPQFIFQYYEEEERQRGNFPDRFSGHQFPNYSSELNVNALLLGDSALYLCASSNWDRESYGYTFGSGTRLTVV.

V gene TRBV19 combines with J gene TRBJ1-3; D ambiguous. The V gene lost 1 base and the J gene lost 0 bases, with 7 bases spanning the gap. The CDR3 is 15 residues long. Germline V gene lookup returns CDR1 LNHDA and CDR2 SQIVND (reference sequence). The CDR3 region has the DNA TGTGCCAGTAGTATAGCAGTTGTCTCTGGAAACACCATATATTTT. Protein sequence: CASSIAVVSGNTIYF.

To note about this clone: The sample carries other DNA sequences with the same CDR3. The CDR3 DNA reads as TGTGCCAGCAGTGCCAGGGACGAGCAGTACTTC. Translation gives CASSARDEQYF. V usage is TRBV2 and J usage is TRBJ2-7; the D gene is possibly TRBD1 (5 bases). The V and J ends lost 4 bases and 5 bases respectively, with 6 bases between them. This CDR3 spans 11 amino acids. Germline assignment: CDR1 SNHLY and CDR2 FYNNEI.

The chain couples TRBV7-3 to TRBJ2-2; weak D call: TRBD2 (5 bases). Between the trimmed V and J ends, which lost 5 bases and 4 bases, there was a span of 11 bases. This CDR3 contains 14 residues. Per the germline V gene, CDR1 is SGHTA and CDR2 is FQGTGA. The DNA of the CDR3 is TGTGCCAGCAGCCCCGGACTGATCACCGGGGAGCTGTTTTTT. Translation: CASSPGLITGELFF.

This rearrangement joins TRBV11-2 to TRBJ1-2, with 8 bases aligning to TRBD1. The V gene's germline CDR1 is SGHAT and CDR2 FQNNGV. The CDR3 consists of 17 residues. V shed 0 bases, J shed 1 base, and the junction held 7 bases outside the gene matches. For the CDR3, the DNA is TGTGCCAGCAGCTTAGATGCCGGGACAGGCCTTAACTATGGCTACACCTTC. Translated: CASSLDAGTGLNYGYTF.

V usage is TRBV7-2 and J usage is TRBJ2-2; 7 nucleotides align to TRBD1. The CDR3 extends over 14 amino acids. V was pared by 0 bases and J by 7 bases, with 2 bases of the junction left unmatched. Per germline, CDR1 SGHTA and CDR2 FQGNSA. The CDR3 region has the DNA TGTGCCAGCAGCTTAGCAGGGGGCGGCGGGGAGCTGTTTTTT. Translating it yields CASSLAGGGGELFF.

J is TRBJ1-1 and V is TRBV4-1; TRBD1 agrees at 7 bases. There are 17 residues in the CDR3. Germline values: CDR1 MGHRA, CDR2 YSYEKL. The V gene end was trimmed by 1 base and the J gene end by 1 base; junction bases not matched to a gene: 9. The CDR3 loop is CASSQVAPGTANTEAFF. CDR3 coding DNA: TGCGCCAGCAGCCAAGTGGCCCCCGGGACAGCGAACACTGAAGCTTTCTTT.

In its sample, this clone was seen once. The CDR3: CASSVAYGGDEQFF. The DNA for the CDR3 is TGTGCCAGCAGCGTAGCATACGGGGGCGATGAGCAGTTCTTC. The rearrangement links TRBV9 to TRBJ2-1, with D perhaps TRBD1 or TRBD2 (6 bases each). The V gene's germline CDR1 is SGDLS and CDR2 YYNGEE. Trimming pared 0 bases from V and 8 bases from J, leaving 12 bases between. This CDR3 region has 14 residues.

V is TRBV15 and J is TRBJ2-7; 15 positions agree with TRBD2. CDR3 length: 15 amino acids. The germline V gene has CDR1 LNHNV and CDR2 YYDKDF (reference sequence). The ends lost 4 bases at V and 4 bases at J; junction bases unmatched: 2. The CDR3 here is CATSTGLAGGYEQYF. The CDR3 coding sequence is TGTGCCACCAGCACTGGACTAGCGGGAGGGTACGAGCAGTACTTC. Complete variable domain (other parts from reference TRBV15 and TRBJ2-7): DAMVIQNPRYQVTQFGKPVTLSCSQTLNHNVMYWYQQKSSQAPKLLFHYYDKDFNNEADTPDNFQSRRPNTSFCFLDIRSPGLGDTAMYLCATSTGLAGGYEQYFGPGTRLTVT.

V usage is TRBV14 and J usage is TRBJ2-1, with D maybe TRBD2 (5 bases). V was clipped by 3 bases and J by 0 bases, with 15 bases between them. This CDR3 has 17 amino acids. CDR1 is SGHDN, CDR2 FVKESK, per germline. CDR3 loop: CASSQAWGASSYNEQFF. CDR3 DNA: TGTGCCAGCAGCCAGGCATGGGGAGCAAGCTCCTACAATGAGCAGTTCTTC.

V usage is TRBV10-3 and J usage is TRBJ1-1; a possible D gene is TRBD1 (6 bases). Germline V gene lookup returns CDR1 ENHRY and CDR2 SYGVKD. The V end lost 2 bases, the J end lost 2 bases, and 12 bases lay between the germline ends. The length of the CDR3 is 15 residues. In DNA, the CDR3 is TGTGCCATCAGTGAGGGAGACAGGCCCAACACTGAAGCTTTCTTT. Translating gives CAISEGDRPNTEAFF.

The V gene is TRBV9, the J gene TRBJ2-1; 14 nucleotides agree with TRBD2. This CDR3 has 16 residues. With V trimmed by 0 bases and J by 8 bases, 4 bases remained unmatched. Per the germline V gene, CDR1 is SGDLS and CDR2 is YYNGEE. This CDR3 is CASSVGGLAGVDEQFF. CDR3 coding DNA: TGTGCCAGCAGCGTAGGGGGACTAGCGGGAGTGGATGAGCAGTTCTTC. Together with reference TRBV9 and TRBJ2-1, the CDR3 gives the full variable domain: DSGVTQTPKHLITATGQRVTLRCSPRSGDLSVYWYQQSLDQGLQFLIQYYNGEERAKGNILERFSAQQFPDLHSELNLSSLELGDSALYFCASSVGGLAGVDEQFFGPGTRLTVL.

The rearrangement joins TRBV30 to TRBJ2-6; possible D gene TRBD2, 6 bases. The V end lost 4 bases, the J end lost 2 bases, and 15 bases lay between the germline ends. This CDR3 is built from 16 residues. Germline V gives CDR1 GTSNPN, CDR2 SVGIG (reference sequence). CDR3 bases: TGTGCCTGGAATCGGTTCGGCGGGACTGGGGCCAACGTCCTGACTTTC. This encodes CAWNRFGGTGANVLTF.